Listed below are T cell receptor beta chains from one sample, sequenced in a study of blood T cell repertoires in COVID-19. Produced via immunoSEQ multiplex PCR; TCRdb's table is partial and in-frame only. The sample consists of about 170,000 clones, 87% of them appearing once. The sequenced material came from peripheral blood. The receptors derive from a young man with active or convalescent COVID-19. Each CDR3 is given with its conserved first and last residue. Each record gives: CDR3 DNA, CDR3 protein, clone size, D gene, V gene, J gene. A D gene is named only where the DNA matches it firmly. Where a row states a size, it is once, few, many or the class of an expanded clone; other rows omit it.

cdr3_nt: TGCAGCGTTATCCAATCCTCTGGAAACACCATATATTTT
cdr3_aa: CSVIQSSGNTIYF
clone_size: .
d_call: .
v_call: TRBV29-1
j_call: TRBJ1-3

cdr3_nt: TGTGCCAGCAGCCAAGGTTCGGAGGGGAACACTGAAGCTTTCTTT
cdr3_aa: CASSQGSEGNTEAFF
clone_size: few
d_call: .
v_call: TRBV3-1/TRBV3-2
j_call: TRBJ1-1

cdr3_nt: TGTGCCAGCAGCTTCGGGACAGGGTATACTGAAGCTTTCTTT
cdr3_aa: CASSFGTGYTEAFF
clone_size: .
d_call: TRBD1
v_call: TRBV7-9
j_call: TRBJ1-1

cdr3_nt: TGTGCCACCAGTGATTTGATCAGGGGAGAAGCTTTCTTT
cdr3_aa: CATSDLIRGEAFF
clone_size: once
d_call: .
v_call: TRBV24-1
j_call: TRBJ1-1

cdr3_nt: TGTGCCTGTGTGGCGGAGAACACTGAAGCTTTCTTT
cdr3_aa: CACVAENTEAFF
clone_size: .
d_call: .
v_call: TRBV19
j_call: TRBJ1-1

cdr3_nt: TGTGCCAGCAGTACTCAGGGGGTACAGGATACGCAGTATTTT
cdr3_aa: CASSTQGVQDTQYF
clone_size: .
d_call: TRBD1
v_call: TRBV5-8
j_call: TRBJ2-3

cdr3_nt: TGCGCCAGCAGCCAAACGGGACTAGCGGACAATGAGCAGTTCTTC
cdr3_aa: CASSQTGLADNEQFF
clone_size: .
d_call: TRBD2
v_call: TRBV4-3
j_call: TRBJ2-1

cdr3_nt: TGTGCCAGCAGCTTTTCGGGGAACTATGGCTACACCTTC
cdr3_aa: CASSFSGNYGYTF
clone_size: .
d_call: .
v_call: TRBV7-2
j_call: TRBJ1-2

cdr3_nt: TGTGCCAGCAGGCAGACAGGGTTAGCCCCAGATACGCAGTATTTT
cdr3_aa: CASRQTGLAPDTQYF
clone_size: once
d_call: TRBD1
v_call: TRBV7-2
j_call: TRBJ2-3

cdr3_nt: TGCGCCAGGGACCGGACATCTAACTATGGCTACACCTTC
cdr3_aa: CARDRTSNYGYTF
clone_size: .
d_call: .
v_call: TRBV10-1
j_call: TRBJ1-2

cdr3_nt: TGTGCCACCGCGAGGGAGACGGGGAAACTGTTTTTT
cdr3_aa: CATARETGKLFF
clone_size: .
d_call: .
v_call: TRBV28
j_call: TRBJ1-4

cdr3_nt: TGTGCCAGCGGCGGACAGGGAGGGGAAAAACTGTTTTTT
cdr3_aa: CASGGQGGEKLFF
clone_size: .
d_call: TRBD1
v_call: TRBV11-2
j_call: TRBJ1-4

cdr3_nt: TGTGCCAGCAGCCCCAGGGGCCTCTACGAGCAGTACTTC
cdr3_aa: CASSPRGLYEQYF
clone_size: .
d_call: .
v_call: TRBV7-2
j_call: TRBJ2-7

cdr3_nt: TGTGCCAGCAGTTACTCGCAGGGGAATCTCTGTGCTTTCTTT
cdr3_aa: CASSYSQGNLCAFF
clone_size: .
d_call: .
v_call: TRBV6-5
j_call: TRBJ1-1

cdr3_nt: TGTGCCAGCAGCTCCCTACGTAACGGGAATTCACCCCTCCACTTT
cdr3_aa: CASSSLRNGNSPLHF
clone_size: .
d_call: .
v_call: TRBV7-2
j_call: TRBJ1-6